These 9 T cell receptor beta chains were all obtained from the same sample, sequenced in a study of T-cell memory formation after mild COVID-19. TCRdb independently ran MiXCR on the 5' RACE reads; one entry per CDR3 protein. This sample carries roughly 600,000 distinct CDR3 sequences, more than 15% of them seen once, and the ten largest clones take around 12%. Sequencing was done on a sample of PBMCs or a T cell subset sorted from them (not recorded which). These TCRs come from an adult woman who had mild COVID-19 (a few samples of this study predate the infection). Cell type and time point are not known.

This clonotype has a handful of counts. CDR3 amino acids: CASSLTSGGFYEQYF. The CDR3 DNA reads as TGCGCCAGCAGCTTGACTAGCGGGGGGTTCTACGAGCAGTACTTC. This rearrangement joins TRBV5-1 to TRBJ2-7, with 12 bases matching TRBD2. The CDR3 is made up of 15 amino acids. The trim removed 1 base at V and 3 bases at J, leaving 2 bases unmatched. CDR1 and CDR2 from the germline V gene are SGHRS and YFSETQ.

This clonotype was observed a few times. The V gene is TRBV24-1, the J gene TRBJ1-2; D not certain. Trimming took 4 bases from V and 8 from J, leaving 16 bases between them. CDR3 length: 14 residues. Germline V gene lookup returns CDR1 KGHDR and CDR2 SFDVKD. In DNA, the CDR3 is TGTGCCACCAGTGAGCCCCCAGGCGCGCAAGGCTACACCTTC. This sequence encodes CATSEPPGAQGYTF.

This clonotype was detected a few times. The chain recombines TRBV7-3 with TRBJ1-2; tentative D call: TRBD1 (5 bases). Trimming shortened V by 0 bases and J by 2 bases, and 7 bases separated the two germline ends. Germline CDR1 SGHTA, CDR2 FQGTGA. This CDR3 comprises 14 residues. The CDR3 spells CASSLTPGNYGYTF. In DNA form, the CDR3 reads TGTGCCAGCAGCTTAACGCCAGGGAACTATGGCTACACCTTC.

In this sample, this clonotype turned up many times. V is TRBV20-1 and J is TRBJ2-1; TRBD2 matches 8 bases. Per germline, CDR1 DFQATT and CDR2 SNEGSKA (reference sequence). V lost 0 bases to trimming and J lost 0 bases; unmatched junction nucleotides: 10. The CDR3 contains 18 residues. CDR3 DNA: TGCAGTGCTAGAGATCTCAGAATAGCGGGATTCTCCTACAATGAGCAGTTCTTC. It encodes CSARDLRIAGFSYNEQFF.

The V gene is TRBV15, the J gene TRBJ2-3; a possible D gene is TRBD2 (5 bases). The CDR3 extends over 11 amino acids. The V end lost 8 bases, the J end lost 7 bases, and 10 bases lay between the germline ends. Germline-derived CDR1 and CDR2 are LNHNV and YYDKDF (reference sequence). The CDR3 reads CATEREYTQYF. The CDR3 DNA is TGTGCCACCGAGAGGGAGTATACGCAGTATTTT.

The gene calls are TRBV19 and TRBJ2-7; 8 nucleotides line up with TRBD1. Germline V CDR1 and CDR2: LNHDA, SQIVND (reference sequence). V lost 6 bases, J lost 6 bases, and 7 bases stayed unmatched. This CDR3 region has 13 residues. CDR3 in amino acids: CASRLLTGGEQYF. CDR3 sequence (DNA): TGTGCCAGTAGGCTTCTAACAGGGGGCGAGCAGTACTTC.

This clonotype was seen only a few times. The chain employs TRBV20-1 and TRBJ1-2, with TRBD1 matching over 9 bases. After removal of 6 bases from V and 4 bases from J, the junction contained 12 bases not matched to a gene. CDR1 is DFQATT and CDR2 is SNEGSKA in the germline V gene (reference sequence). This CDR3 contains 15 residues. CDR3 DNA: TGCAGTGCCTCCCCGGGACAGGGCGCTTCCTATGGCTACACCTTC. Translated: CSASPGQGASYGYTF.

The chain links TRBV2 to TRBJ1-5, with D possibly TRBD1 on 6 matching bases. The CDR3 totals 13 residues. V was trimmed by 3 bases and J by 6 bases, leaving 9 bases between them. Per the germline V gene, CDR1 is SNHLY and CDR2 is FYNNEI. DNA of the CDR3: TGTGCCAGCAGTGACAACAGGGTTCAGCCCCAGCATTTT. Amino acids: CASSDNRVQPQHF.

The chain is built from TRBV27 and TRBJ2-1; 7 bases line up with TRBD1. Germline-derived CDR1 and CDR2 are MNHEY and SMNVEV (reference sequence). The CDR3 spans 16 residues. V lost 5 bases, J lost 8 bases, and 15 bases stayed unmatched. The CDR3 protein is CASSPRGRGKRDEQFF. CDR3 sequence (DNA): TGTGCCAGCAGTCCCCGCGGCAGGGGGAAGAGGGATGAGCAGTTCTTC.